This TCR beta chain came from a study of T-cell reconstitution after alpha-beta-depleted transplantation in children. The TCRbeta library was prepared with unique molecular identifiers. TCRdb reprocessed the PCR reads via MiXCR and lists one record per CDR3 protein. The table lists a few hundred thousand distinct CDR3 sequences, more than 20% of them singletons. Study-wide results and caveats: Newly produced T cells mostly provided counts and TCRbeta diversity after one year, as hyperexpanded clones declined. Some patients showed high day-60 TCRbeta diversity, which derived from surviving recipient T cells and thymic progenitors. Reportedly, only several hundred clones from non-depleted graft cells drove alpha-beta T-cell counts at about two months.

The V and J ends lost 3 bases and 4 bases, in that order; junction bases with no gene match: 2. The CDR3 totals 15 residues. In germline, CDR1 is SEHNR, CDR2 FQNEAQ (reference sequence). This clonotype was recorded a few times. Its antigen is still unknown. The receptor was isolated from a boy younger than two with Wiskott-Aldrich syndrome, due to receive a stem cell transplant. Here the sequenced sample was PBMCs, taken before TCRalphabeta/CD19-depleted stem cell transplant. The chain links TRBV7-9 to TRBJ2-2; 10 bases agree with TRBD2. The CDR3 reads CASSFSGRSTGELFF. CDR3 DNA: TGTGCCAGCAGCTTTAGCGGGAGGTCCACCGGGGAGCTGTTTTTT. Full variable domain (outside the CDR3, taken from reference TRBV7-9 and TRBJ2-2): DTGVSQNPRHKITKRGQNVTFRCDPISEHNRLYWYRQTLGQGPEFLTYFQNEAQLEKSRLLSDRFSAERPKGSFSTLEIQRTEQGDSAMYLCASSFSGRSTGELFFGEGSRLTVL.